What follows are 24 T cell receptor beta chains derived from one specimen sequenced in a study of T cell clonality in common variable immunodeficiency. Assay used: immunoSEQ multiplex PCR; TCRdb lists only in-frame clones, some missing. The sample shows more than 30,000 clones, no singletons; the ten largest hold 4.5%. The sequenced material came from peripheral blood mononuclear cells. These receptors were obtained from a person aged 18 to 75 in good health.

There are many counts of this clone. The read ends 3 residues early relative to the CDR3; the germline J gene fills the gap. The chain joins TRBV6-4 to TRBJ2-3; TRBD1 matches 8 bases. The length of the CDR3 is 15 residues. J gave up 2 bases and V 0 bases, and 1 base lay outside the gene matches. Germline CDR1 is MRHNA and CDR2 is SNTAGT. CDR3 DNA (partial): TGTGCCAGCAGTGACTCGACAGGGGACACAGATACG. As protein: CASSDSTGDTDT. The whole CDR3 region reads CASSDSTGDTDTQYF.

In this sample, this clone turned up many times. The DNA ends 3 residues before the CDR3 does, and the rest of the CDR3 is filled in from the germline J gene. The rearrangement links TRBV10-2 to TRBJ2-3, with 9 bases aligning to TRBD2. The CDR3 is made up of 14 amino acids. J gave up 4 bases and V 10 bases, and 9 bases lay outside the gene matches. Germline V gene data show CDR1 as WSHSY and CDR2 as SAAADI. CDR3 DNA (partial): TGCGCCACCCGACGTAGCGGGAGCTCAGATACG. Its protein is CATRRSGSSDT. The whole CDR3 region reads CATRRSGSSDTQYF.

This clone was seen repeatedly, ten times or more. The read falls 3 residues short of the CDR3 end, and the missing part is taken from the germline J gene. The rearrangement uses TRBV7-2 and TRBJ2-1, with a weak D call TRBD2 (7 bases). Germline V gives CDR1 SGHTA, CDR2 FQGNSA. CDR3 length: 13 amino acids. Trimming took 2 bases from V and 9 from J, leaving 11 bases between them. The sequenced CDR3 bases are TGTGCCAGCAGCTTACGGGGGGCAGGTGAG. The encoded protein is CASSLRGAGE. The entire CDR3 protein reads CASSLRGAGEQFF. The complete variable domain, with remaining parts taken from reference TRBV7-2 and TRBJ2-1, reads GAGVSQSPSNKVTEKGKDVELRCDPISGHTALYWYRQSLGQGLEFLIYFQGNSAPDKSGLPSDRFSAERTGGSVSTLTIQRTQQEDSAVYLCASSLRGAGEQFFGPGTRLTVL.

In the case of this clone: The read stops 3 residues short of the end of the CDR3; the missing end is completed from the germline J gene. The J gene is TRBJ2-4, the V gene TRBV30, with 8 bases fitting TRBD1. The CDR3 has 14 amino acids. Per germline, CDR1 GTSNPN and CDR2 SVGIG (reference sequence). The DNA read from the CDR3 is TGTGCCTGGGAGGGGACAGGCGGCGGCTATGGT. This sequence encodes CAWEGTGGGYG. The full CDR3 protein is CAWEGTGGGYGQYF.

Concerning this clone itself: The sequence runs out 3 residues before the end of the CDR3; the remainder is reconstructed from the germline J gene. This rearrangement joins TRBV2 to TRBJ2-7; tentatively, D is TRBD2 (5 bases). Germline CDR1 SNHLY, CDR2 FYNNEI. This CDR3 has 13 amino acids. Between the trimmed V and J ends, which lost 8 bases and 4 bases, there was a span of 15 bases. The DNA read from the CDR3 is TGTGCCAGCGAGATACCCGGGGAGTACGAG. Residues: CASEIPGEYE. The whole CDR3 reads CASEIPGEYEQYF.

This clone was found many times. The sequenced CDR3 bases are TGTGCCTGGAACCGGGACACTGAA. The encoded protein is CAWNRDTE. The entire CDR3 protein reads CAWNRDTEAFF. The chain has TRBV30 and TRBJ1-1; D unclear. The read stops 3 residues short of the end of the CDR3; the missing end is completed from the germline J gene. The ends were cut back, 4 bases at V and 3 bases at J, with 6 bases in the middle. CDR3 length: 11 residues. In germline, CDR1 is GTSNPN, CDR2 SVGIG (reference sequence).

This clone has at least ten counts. The CDR3 protein is CASSASRSTDTQYF. The DNA read from the CDR3 is TGTGCCAGCAGCGCTAGCCGTAGCACAGATACG. V usage is TRBV2 and J usage is TRBJ2-3; a possible D gene is TRBD2 (5 bases). The read falls 3 residues short of the CDR3 end, and the missing part is taken from the germline J gene. The CDR3 runs 14 residues. V lost 6 bases, J lost 0 bases, and 10 bases lay in between. The germline V gene encodes CDR1 SNHLY and CDR2 FYNNEI.

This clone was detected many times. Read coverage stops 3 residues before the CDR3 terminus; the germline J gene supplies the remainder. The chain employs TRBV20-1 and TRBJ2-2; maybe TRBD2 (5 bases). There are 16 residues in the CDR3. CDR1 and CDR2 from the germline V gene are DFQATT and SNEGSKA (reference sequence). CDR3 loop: CSAKEIQSGSNEKLFF. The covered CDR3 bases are TGCAGTGCTAAAGAGATCCAATCGGGGTCTAATGAAAAG.

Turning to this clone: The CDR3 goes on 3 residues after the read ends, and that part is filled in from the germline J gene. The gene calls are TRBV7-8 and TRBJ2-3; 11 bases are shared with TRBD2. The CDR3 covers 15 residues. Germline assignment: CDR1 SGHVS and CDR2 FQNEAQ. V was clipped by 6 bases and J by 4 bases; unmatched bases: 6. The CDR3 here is CASSSGGLAADTQYF. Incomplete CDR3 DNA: TGTGCCAGCAGTTCCGGGGGACTAGCGGCAGATACG.

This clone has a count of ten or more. Incomplete CDR3 DNA: TGTGCCAGCAGCTTAGCTGAGGGCGCCTTTGAGACC. Protein: CASSLAEGAFET. The whole CDR3 protein reads CASSLAEGAFETQYF. This rearrangement joins TRBV7-8 to TRBJ2-5; perhaps TRBD2 as D (5 bases). Read data end 3 residues before the CDR3 end; the end is taken from the germline J gene. The CDR3 runs 15 residues. CDR1 SGHVS and CDR2 FQNEAQ come from the germline V gene. Trimming removed 0 bases at V and 5 bases at J, with 13 bases between.

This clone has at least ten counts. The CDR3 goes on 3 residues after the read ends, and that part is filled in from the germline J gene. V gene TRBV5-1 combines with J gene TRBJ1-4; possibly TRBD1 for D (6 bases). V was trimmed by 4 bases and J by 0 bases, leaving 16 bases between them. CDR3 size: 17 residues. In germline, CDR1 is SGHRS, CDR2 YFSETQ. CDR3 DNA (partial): TGCGCCAGCAGCGGTAGGACAGTAGCTTCAACTAATGAAAAA. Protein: CASSGRTVASTNEK. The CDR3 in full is CASSGRTVASTNEKLFF.

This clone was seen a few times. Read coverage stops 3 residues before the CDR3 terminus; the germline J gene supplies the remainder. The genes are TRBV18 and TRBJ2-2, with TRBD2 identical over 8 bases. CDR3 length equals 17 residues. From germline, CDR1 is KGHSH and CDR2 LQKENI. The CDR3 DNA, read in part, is TGTGCCAGCTCACCGAACCCTCCGGGGGGGGGTAGTGAAAAG. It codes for CASSPNPPGGGSEK. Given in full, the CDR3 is CASSPNPPGGGSEKLFF.

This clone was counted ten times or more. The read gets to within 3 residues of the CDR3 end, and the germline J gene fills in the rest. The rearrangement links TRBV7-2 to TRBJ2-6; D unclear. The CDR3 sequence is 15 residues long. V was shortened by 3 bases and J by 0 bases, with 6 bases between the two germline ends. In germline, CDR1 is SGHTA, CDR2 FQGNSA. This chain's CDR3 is CASSFASSGANVLTF. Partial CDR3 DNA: TGTGCCAGCAGCTTCGCCAGCTCTGGGGCCAACGTC.

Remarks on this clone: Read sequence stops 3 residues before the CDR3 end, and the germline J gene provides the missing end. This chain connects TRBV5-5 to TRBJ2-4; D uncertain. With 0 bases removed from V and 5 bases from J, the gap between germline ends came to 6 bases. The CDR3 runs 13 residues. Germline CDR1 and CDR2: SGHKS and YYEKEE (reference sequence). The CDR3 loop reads CASSLARENIQYF. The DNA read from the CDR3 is TGTGCCAGCAGCTTGGCCCGGGAAAACATT.

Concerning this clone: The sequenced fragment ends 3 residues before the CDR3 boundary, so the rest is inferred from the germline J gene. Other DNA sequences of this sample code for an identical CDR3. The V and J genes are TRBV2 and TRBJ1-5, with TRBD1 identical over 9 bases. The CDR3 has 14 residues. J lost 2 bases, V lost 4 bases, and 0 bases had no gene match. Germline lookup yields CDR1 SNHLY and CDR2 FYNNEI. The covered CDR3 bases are TGTGCCAGCAGTGGACAGGGGGGCAATCAGCCC. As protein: CASSGQGGNQP. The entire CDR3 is CASSGQGGNQPQHF.

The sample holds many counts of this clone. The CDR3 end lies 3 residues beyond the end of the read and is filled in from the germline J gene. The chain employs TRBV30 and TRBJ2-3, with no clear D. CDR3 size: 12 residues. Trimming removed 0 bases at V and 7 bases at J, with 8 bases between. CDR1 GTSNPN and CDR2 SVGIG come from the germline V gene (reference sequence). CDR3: CAWSVQMNTQYF. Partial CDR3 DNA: TGTGCCTGGAGTGTACAAATGAATACG.

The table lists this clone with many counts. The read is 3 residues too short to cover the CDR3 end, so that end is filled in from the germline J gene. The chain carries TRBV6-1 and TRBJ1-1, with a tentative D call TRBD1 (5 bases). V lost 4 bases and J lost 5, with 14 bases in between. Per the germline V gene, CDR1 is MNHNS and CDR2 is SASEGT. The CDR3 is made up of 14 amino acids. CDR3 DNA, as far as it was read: TGTGCCAGCAGTGTTGGAACGGGGGGGACTGAA. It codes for CASSVGTGGTE. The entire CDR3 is CASSVGTGGTEAFF.

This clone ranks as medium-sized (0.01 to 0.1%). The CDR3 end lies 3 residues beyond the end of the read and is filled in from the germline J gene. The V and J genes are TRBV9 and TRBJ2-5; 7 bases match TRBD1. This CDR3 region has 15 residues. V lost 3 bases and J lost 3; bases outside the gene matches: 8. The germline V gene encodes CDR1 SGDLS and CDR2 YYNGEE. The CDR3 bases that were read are TGTGCCAGCAGCGCTTGGGACAGCCGAGAAGAGACC. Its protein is CASSAWDSREET. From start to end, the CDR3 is CASSAWDSREETQYF. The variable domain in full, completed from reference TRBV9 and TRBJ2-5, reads DSGVTQTPKHLITATGQRVTLRCSPRSGDLSVYWYQQSLDQGLQFLIQYYNGEERAKGNILERFSAQQFPDLHSELNLSSLELGDSALYFCASSAWDSREETQYFGPGTRLLVL.

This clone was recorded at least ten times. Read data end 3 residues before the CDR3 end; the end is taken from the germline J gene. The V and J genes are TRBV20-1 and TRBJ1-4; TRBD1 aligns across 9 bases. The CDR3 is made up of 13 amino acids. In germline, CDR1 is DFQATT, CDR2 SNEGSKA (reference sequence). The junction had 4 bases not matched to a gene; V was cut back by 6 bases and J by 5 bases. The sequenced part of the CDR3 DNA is TGCAGTGCCCCCGGGACAGGGAATGAAAAA. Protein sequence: CSAPGTGNEK. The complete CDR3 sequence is CSAPGTGNEKLFF.

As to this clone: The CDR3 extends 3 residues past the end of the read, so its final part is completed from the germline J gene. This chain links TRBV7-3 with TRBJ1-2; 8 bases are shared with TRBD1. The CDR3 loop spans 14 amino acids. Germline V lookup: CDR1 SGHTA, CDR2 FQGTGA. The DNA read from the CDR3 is TGTGCCAGCAAAGAAGCAGGGGGCGTCGGTGAC. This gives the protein CASKEAGGVGD. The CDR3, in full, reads CASKEAGGVGDYTF.

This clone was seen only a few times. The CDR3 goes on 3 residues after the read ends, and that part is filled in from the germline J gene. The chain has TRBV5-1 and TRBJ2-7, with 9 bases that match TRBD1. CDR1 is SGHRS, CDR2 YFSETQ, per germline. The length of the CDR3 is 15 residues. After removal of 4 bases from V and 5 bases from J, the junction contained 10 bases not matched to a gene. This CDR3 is CASSVRGQGLDEQYF. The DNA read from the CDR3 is TGCGCCAGCAGCGTTCGGGGACAGGGTCTCGACGAG. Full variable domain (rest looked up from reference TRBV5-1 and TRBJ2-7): KAGVTQTPRYLIKTRGQQVTLSCSPISGHRSVSWYQQTPGQGLQFLFEYFSETQRNKGNFPGRFSGRQFSNSRSEMNVSTLELGDSALYLCASSVRGQGLDEQYFGPGTRLTVT.

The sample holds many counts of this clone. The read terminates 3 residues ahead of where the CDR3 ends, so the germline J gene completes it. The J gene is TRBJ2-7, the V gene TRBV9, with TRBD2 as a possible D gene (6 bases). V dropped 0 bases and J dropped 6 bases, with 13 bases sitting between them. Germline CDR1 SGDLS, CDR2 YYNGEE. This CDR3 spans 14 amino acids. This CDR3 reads CASSVGGILGEQYF. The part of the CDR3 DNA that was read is TGTGCCAGCAGCGTAGGCGGGATCTTGGGCGAG.

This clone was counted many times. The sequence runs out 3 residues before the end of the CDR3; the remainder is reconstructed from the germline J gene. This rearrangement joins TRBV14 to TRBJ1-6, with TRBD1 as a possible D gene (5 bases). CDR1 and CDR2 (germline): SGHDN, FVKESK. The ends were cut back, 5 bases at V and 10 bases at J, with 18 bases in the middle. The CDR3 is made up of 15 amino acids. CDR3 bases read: TGTGCCAGCAGCGGATTGGGGGGGAACGTCTCACCC. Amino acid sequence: CASSGLGGNVSP. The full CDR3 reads CASSGLGGNVSPLHF.

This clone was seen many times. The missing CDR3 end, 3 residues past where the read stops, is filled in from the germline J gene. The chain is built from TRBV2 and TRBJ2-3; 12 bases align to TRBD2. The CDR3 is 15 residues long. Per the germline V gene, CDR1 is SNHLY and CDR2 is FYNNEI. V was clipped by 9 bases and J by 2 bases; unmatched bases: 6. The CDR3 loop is CASFGLAGPTDTQYF. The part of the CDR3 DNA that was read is TGTGCCAGTTTTGGACTAGCGGGACCCACAGATACG.